This record looks at one TCR beta chain sequence and its context. This entry is derived from a study of blood T cell repertoires in COVID-19. Study summary: Specimens from acute and convalescent COVID-19 originated in the United States, Italy and Spain. From T cells, B-cell-depleted T cells, or PBMCs came the material, which was cDNA or gDNA.

Germline loops: CDR1 SNHLY, CDR2 FYNNEI. Trimming shortened V by 6 bases and J by 4 bases, and 5 bases separated the two germline ends. The CDR3 runs 11 residues. In the original analysis: Counts of nucleated cells, estimated from reference gene primer amplification, were obtained. Measured with immunoSEQ multiplex PCR; TCRdb has only the in-frame clones, and not every one. V and J calls and clone size come straight from that table; D and trimming were deduced from the DNA. The table includes roughly 49,000 clones, 65% to 85% detected once. The clonotype was recovered from a man aged 35 to 55 with acute or convalescent COVID-19. The sequenced sample consisted of peripheral blood. The chain uses TRBV2 and TRBJ2-3; D gene unclear. The chain's CDR3 is CASSTADTQYF. CDR3 nucleotides: TGTGCCAGCAGCACTGCAGATACGCAGTATTTT.